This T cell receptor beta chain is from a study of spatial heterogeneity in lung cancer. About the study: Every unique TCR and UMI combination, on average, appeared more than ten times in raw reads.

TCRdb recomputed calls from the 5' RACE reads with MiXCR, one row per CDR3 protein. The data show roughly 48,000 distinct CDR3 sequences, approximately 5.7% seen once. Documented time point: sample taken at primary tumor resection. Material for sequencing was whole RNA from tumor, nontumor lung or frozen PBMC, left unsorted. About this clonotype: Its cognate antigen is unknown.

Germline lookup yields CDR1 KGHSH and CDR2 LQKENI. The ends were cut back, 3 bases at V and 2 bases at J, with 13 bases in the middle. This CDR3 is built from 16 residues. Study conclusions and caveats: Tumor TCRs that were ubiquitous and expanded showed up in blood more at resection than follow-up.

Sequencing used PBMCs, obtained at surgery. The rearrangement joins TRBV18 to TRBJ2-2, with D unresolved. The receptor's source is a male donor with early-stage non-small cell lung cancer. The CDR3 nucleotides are TGTGCCAGCTCACCCCTTTCGCCCCGTAACACCGGGGAGCTGTTTTTT. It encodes CASSPLSPRNTGELFF.